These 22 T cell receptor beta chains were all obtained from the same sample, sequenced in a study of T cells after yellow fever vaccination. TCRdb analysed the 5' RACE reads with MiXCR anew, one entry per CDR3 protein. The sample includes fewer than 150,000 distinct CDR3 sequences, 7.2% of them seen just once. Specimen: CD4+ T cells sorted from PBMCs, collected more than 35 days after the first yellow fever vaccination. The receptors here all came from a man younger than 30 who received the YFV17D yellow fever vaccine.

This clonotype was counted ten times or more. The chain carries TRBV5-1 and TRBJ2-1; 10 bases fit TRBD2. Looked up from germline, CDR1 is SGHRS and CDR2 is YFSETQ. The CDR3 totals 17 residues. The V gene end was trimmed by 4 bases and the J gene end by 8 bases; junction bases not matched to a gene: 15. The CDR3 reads CASSTIRQRGGVDEQFF. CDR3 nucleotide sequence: TGCGCCAGCAGCACCATAAGGCAGCGGGGGGGCGTCGATGAGCAGTTCTTC.

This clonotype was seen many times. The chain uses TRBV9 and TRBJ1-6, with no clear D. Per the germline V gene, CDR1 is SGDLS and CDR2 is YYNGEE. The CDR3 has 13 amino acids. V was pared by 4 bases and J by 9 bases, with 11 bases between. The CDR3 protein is CASSPGFSSPLHF. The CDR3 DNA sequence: TGTGCCAGCAGCCCTGGTTTTAGTTCACCCCTCCACTTT.

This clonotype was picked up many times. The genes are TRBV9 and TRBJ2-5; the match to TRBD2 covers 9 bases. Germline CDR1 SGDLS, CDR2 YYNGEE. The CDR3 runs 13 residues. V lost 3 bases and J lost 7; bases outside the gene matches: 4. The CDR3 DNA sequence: TGTGCCAGCAGCGAGGGACTAGCCGTGACCCAGTACTTC. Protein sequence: CASSEGLAVTQYF.

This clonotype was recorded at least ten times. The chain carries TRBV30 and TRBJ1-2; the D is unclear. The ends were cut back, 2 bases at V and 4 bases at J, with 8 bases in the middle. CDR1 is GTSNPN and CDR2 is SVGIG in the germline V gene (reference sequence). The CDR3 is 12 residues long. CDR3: CAWSPDTYGYTF. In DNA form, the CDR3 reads TGTGCCTGGAGTCCAGATACCTATGGCTACACCTTC.

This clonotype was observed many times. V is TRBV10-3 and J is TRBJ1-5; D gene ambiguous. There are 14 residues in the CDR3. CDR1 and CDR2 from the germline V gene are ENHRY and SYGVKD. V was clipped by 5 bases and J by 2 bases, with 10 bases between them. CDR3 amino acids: CAISRDIGNQPQHF. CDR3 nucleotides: TGTGCCATCAGTCGAGACATCGGCAATCAGCCCCAGCATTTT.

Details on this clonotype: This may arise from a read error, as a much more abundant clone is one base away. This chain's CDR3 is CASSLPITRGGSPLNF. DNA for the CDR3: TGTGCCAGCAGCCTACCTATAACCAGGGGCGGTTCACCCCTCAACTTT. The chain employs TRBV7-2 and TRBJ1-6, with D maybe TRBD1 (6 bases). This CDR3 region has 16 residues. CDR1 and CDR2 from the germline V gene are SGHTA and FQGNSA.

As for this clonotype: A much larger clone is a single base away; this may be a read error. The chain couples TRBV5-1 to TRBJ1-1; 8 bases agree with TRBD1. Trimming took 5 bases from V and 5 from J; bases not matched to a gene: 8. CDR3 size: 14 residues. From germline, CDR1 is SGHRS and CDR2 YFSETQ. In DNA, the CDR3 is TGCGCCAGCAGAATAACCCGACAGGGGACTGAAGCTTTCTTT. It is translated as CASRITRQGTEAFF.

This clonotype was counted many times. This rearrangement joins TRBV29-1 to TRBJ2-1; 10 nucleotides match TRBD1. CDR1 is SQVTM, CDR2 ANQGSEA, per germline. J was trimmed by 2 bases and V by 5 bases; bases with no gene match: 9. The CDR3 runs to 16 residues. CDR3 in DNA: TGCAGCGTTCTGCCGGGACAGGGGTTCGCCTACAATGAGCAGTTCTTC. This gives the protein CSVLPGQGFAYNEQFF.

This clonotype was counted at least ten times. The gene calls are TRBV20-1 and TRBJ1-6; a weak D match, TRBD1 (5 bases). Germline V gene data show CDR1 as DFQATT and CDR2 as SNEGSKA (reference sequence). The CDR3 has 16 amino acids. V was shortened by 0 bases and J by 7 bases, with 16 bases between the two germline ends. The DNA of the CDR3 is TGCAGTGCTAGAGAGGGACCCGGAGCCGGGAATTCACCCCTCCACTTT. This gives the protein CSAREGPGAGNSPLHF.

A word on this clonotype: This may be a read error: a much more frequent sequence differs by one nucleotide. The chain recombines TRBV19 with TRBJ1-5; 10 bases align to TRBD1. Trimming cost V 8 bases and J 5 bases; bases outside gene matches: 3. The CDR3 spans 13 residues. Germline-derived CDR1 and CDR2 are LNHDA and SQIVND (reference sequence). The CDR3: CASRQGADQPQHF. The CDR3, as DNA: TGTGCCAGTCGACAGGGGGCGGATCAGCCCCAGCATTTT. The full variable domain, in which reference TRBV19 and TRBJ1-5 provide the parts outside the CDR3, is DGGITQSPKYLFRKEGQNVTLSCEQNLNHDAMYWYRQDPGQGLRLIYYSQIVNDFQKGDIAEGYSVSREKKESFPLTVTSAQKNPTAFYLCASRQGADQPQHFGDGTRLSIL.

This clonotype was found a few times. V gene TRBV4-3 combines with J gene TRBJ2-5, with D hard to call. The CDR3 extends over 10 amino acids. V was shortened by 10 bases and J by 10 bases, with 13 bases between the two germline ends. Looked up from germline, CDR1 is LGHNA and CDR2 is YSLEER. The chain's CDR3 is CATPRRIQYF. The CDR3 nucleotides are TGCGCCACGCCCCGGCGGATCCAGTACTTC.

CDR3 coding DNA: TGTGCCAGCAGCTCCCCGGGGGGCTACACAGATACGCAGTATTTT. The encoded protein is CASSSPGGYTDTQYF. The gene calls are TRBV5-4 and TRBJ2-3, with a tentative D call TRBD2 (7 bases). The germline V gene has CDR1 SGHNT and CDR2 YYREEE (reference sequence). The CDR3 is 15 residues long. The V and J ends lost 3 bases and 2 bases respectively, with 13 bases between them.

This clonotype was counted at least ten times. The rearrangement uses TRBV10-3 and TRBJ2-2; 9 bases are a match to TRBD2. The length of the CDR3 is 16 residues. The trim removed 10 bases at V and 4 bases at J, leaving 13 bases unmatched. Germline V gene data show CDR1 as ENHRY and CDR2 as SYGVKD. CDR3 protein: CASRASGAAGTGELFF. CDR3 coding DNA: TGTGCCAGCCGGGCTAGCGGGGCGGCAGGCACCGGGGAGCTGTTTTTT.

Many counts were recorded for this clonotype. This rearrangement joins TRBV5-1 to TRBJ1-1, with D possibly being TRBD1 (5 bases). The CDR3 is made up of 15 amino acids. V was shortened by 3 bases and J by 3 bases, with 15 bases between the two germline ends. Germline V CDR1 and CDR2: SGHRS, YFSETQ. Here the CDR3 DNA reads TGCGCCAGCAGCTCGGGACCCCCACGGGACACTGAAGCTTTCTTT. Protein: CASSSGPPRDTEAFF.

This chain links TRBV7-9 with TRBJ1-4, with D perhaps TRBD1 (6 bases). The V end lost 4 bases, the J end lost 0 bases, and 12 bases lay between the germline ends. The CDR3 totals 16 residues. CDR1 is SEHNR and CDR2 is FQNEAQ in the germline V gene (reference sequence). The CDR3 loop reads CASSSGQLATNEKLFF. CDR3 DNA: TGTGCCAGCAGCTCCGGACAGTTAGCAACTAATGAAAAACTGTTTTTT.

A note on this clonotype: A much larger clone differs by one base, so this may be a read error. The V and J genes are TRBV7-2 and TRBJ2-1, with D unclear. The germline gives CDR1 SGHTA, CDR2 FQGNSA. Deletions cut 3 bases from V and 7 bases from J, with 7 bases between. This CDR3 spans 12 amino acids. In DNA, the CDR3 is TGTGCCAGCAGCTTTCATTTTAATGAGCAGTTCTTC. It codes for CASSFHFNEQFF.

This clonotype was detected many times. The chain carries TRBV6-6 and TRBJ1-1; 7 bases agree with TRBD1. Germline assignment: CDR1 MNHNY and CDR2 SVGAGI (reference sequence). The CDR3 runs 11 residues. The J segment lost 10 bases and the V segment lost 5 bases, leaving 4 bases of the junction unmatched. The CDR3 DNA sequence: TGTGCCAGCAGTCCACAGGGGACAGCTTTCTTT. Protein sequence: CASSPQGTAFF.

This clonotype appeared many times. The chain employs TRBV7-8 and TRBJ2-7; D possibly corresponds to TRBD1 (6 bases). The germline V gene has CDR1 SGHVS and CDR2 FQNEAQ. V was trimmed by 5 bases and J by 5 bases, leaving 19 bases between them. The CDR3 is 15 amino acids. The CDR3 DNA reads TGTGCCAGCAGCCGCGACAGGATTAGCGTCAACGAGCAGTACGTC. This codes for CASSRDRISVNEQYV.

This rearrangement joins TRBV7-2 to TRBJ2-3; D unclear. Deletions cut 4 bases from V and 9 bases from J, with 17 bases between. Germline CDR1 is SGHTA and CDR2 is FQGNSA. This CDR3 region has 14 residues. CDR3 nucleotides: TGTGCCAGCAGCTCCGAGCTCACCTTAAGGACGCAGTATTTT. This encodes CASSSELTLRTQYF.

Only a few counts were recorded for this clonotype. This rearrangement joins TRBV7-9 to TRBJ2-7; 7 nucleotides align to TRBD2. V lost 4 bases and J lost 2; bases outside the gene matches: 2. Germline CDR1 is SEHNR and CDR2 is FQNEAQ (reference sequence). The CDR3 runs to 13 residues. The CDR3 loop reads CASSSRGAYEQYV. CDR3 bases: TGTGCCAGCAGCTCCCGGGGGGCCTACGAGCAGTACGTC.

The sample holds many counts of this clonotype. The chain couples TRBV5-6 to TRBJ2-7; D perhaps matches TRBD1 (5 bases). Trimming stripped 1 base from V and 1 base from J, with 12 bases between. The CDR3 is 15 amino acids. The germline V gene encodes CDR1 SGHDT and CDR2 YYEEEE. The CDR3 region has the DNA TGTGCCAGCAGCTTGCCAGGGTTTGGGTCCTACGAGCAGTACTTC. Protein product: CASSLPGFGSYEQYF. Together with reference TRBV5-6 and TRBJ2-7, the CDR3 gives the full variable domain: DAGVTQSPTHLIKTRGQQVTLRCSPKSGHDTVSWYQQALGQGPQFIFQYYEEEERQRGNFPDRFSGHQFPNYSSELNVNALLLGDSALYLCASSLPGFGSYEQYFGPGTRLTVT.

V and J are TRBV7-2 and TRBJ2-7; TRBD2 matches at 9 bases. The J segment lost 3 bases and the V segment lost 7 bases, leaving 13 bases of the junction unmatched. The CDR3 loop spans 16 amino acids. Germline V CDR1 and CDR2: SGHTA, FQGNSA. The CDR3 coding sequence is TGTGCCAGCACCTTGCGGGGGGGCCGGGACAGCTACGAGCAGTACTTC. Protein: CASTLRGGRDSYEQYF.